A selection of T cell receptor beta chains follows, all from one sample in a study of T cells expressing NK-cell markers. Reanalyzing the 5' RACE reads, TCRdb keeps one entry per CDR3 protein, without DNA. In total, the table holds 200,000 to 300,000 distinct CDR3 sequences. Sequencing was done on a sample of blood T cells: a sorted CD56 or NKG2C T cell subset, CD4+ or CD8+ T cells, or bulk PBMC T cells (not recorded which). Every receptor here comes from a woman between 18 and 70 years old in good health. Each CDR3 is given with its conserved first and last residue. The order of the fields is V gene, J gene, CDR3 protein.

v_gene: TRBV6-5
j_gene: TRBJ2-2
CDR3aa: CASSYSWGLAGELFF

v_gene: TRBV30
j_gene: TRBJ2-3
CDR3aa: CAWSPSTDTQYF

v_gene: TRBV4-3
j_gene: TRBJ1-2
CDR3aa: CASSQNYLAEYSGYTF

v_gene: TRBV12-3/TRBV12-4
j_gene: TRBJ1-6
CDR3aa: CASREESGLYNSPLHF

v_gene: TRBV20-1
j_gene: TRBJ1-1
CDR3aa: CSARDVGGTNTEAFF

v_gene: TRBV12-3/TRBV12-4
j_gene: TRBJ1-2
CDR3aa: CASSLAGTGVNYGYTF

v_gene: TRBV10-3
j_gene: TRBJ1-1
CDR3aa: CAISDGGALEAFF

v_gene: TRBV5-1
j_gene: TRBJ2-2
CDR3aa: CASSLKGVFETGELFF

v_gene: TRBV5-6
j_gene: TRBJ2-3
CDR3aa: CASSLAGGFNTDTQYF

v_gene: TRBV29-1
j_gene: TRBJ2-3
CDR3aa: CSVERTGDTQYF

v_gene: TRBV7-2
j_gene: TRBJ2-1
CDR3aa: CASSPGWGTSGEKQFF

v_gene: TRBV5-5
j_gene: TRBJ1-1
CDR3aa: CASSLLWDRAEAFF

v_gene: TRBV5-1
j_gene: TRBJ2-7
CDR3aa: CASSLEGSYEQYF